This note documents a single TCR beta chain sequence. These data belong to a study of cytomegalovirus exposure and HLA in healthy donors. Per germline, CDR1 SGHVS and CDR2 FQNEAQ. V lost 4 bases, J lost 7 bases, and 10 bases lay in between. The CDR3 runs to 12 residues. Primers for the PCR totalled 60 Vbeta and 13 Jbeta. The data were produced by immunoSEQ multiplex PCR, yet TCRdb's version contains in-frame clones alone and is incomplete. The sample yields some 150,000 clones, 65% to 85% seen once. The sequence came from a man between 18 and 35 years old in good health and CMV-seronegative. The genes are TRBV7-8 and TRBJ1-1, with TRBD1 as a possible D gene (6 bases). The source material was PBMCs. The CDR3 nucleotides are TGTGCCAGCAGCTCCCGGGACATTGAAGCTTTCTTT. This gives the protein CASSSRDIEAFF. Filled out from reference TRBV7-8 and TRBJ1-1, the complete variable domain reads GAGVSQSPRYKVAKRGQDVALRCDPISGHVSLFWYQQALGQGPEFLTYFQNEAQLDKSGLPSDRFFAERPEGSVSTLKIQRTQQEDSAVYLCASSSRDIEAFFGQGTRLTVV.